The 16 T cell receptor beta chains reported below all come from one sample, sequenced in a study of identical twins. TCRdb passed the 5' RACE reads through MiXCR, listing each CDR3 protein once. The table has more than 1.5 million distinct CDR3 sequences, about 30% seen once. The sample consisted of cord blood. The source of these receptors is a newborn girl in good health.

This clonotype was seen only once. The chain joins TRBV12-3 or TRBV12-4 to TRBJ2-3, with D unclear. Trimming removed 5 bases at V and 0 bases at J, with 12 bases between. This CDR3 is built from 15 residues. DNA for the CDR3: TGTGCCAGCAGTCCGACGACGCGAAGCACAGATACGCAGTATTTT. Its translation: CASSPTTRSTDTQYF.

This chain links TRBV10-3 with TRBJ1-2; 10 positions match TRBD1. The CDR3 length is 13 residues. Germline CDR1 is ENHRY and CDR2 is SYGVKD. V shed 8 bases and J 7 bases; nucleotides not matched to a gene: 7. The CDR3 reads CAIPGTGVSGYTF. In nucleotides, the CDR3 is TGTGCCATCCCGGGGACAGGGGTTAGTGGCTACACCTTC.

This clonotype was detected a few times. The CDR3 loop is CASSLSSRPPNGYTF. The DNA for the CDR3 is TGTGCCAGCAGTTTATCGAGTAGGCCTCCTAATGGCTACACCTTC. The gene calls are TRBV27 and TRBJ1-2; D remains ambiguous. The CDR3 is 15 residues long. The germline V gene has CDR1 MNHEY and CDR2 SMNVEV (reference sequence). Deletions cut 0 bases from V and 6 bases from J, with 14 bases between.

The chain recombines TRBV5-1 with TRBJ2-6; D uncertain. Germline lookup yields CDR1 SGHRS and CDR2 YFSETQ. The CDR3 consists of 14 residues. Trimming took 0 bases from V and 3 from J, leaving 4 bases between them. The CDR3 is CASSLVGGANVLTF. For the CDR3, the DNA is TGCGCCAGCAGCTTGGTTGGTGGGGCCAACGTCCTGACTTTC.

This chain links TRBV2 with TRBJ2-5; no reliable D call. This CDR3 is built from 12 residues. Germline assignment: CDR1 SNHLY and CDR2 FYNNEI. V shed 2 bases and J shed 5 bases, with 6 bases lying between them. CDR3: CASSEMDETQYF. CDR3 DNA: TGTGCCAGCAGTGAAATGGACGAGACCCAGTACTTC.

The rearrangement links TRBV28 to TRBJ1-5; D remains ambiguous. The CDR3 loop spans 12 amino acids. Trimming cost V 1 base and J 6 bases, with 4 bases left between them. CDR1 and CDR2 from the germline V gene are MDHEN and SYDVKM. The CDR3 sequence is CASSLYPQPQHF. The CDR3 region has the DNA TGTGCCAGCAGTTTATATCCTCAGCCCCAGCATTTT.

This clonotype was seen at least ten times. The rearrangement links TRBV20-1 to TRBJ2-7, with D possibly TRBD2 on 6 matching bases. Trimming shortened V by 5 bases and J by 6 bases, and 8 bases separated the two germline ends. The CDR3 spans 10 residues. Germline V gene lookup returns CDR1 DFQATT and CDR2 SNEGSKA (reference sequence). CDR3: CSAGDSEQYF. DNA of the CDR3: TGCAGTGCTGGGGACTCCGAGCAGTACTTC.

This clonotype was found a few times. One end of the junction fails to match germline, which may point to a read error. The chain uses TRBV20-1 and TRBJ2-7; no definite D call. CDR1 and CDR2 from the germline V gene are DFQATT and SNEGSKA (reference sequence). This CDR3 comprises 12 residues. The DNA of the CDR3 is TGCAGTGCTAGGGGCGACTCCCACGAGCAGTACTTC. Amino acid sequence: CSARGDSHEQYF.

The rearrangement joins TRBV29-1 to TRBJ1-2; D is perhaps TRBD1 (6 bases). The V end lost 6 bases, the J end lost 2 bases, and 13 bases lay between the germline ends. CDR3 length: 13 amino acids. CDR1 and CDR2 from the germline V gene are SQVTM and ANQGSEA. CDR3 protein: CSVIEQGNYGYTF. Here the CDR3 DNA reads TGCAGCGTGATTGAACAGGGAAACTATGGCTACACCTTC.

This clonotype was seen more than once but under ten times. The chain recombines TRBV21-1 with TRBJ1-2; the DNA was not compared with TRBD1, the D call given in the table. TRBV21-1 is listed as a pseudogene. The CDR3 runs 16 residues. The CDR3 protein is CASAWQDRGENYGYTF. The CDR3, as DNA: TGTGCCAGCGCTTGGCAAGACAGGGGGGAAAACTATGGCTACACCTTC.

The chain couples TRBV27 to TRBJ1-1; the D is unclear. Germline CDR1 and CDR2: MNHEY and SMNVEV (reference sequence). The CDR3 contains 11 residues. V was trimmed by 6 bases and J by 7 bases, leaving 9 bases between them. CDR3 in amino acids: CASRPDGEAFF. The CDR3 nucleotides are TGTGCCAGCAGACCCGACGGTGAAGCTTTCTTT.

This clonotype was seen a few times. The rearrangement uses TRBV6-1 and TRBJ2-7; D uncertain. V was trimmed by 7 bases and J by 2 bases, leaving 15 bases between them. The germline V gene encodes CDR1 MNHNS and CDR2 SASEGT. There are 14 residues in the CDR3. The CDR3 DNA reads TGTGCCAGCATGAGGAAAGCCTCAGCCTACGAGCAGTACTTC. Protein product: CASMRKASAYEQYF.

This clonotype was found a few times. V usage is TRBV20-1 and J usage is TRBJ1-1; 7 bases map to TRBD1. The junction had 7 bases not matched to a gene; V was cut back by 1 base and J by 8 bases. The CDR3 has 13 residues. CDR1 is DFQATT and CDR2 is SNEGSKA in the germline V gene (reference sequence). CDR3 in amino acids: CSARAGTALEAFF. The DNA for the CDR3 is TGCAGTGCTAGAGCTGGGACAGCCCTCGAAGCTTTCTTT.

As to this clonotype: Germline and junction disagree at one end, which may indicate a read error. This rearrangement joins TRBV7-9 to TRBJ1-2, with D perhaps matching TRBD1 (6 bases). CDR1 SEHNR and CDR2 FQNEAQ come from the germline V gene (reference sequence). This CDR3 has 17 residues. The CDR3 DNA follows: TGTGCCAGCAGCAAGAGGGTTCGGGGACAAACCAACTGTGGCTACACCTTC. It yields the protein CASSKRVRGQTNCGYTF.

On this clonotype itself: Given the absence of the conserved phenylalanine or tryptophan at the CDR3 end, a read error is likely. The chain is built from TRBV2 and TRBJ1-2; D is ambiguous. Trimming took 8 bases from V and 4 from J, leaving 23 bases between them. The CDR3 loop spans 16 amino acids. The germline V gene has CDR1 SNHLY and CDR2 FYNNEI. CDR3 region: CASCSTFVGRLYGYTL. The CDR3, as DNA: TGTGCCAGCTGTTCCACCTTTGTAGGCAGACTCTATGGCTACACCTTA.

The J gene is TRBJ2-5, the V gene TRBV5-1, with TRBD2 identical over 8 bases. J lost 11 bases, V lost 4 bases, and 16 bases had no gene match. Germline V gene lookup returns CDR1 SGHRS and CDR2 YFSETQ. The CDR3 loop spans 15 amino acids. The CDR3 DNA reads TGCGCCAGCAGCGCAATAGGACTAGCCGACAATGAGCAGTACTTC. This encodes CASSAIGLADNEQYF.